Following are 21 T cell receptor beta chains from one sample sequenced in a study of T cells in placental villitis. Sequencing used immunoSEQ v4. Assay: immunoSEQ multiplex PCR; the TCRdb copy retains only in-frame clones and omits some. Found here are more than 2,500 clones, more than 65% of them singletons; the top ten hold under 20%. Sequences were obtained from placental tissue containing maternal and fetal cells. These receptors all come from a human patient with infectious villitis; the placental T cells may come from both mother and fetus.

J is TRBJ2-3 and V is TRBV4-2; D unclear. Trimming took off 2 bases at V and 0 bases at J, with 6 bases between the two ends. This CDR3 is built from 14 residues. The germline V gene has CDR1 LGHNA and CDR2 YNFKEQ. The chain's CDR3 is CASSQIGSTDTQYF. CDR3 in DNA: TGTGCCAGCAGCCAAATCGGGAGCACAGATACGCAGTATTTT.

The chain uses TRBV9 and TRBJ2-1, with a tentative D call TRBD2 (6 bases). Germline CDR1 reads SGDLS; CDR2 reads YYNGEE. This CDR3 contains 17 residues. V dropped 4 bases and J dropped 9 bases, with 26 bases sitting between them. CDR3 region: CASSPSPTSRDGGEQFF. The CDR3 bases are TGTGCCAGCAGCCCGAGCCCCACTAGCCGCGACGGGGGTGAGCAGTTCTTC.

This clone was seen once. V usage is TRBV7-9 and J usage is TRBJ1-5; the D gene is possibly TRBD1 (5 bases). Trimming stripped 5 bases from V and 5 bases from J, with 10 bases between. The CDR3 is 13 amino acids. Germline CDR1 SEHNR, CDR2 FQNEAQ (reference sequence). The CDR3 region has the DNA TGTGCCAGCAGCCGGGACGGCGATCAGCCCCAGCATTTT. Its translation: CASSRDGDQPQHF.

V gene TRBV5-1 combines with J gene TRBJ2-3; 8 bases are a match to TRBD2. The germline gives CDR1 SGHRS, CDR2 YFSETQ. Trimming removed 0 bases from V and 4 bases from J; junction bases left unmatched: 7. The CDR3 loop spans 16 amino acids. Here the CDR3 reads CASSLGTGGPSDTQYF. The DNA for the CDR3 is TGCGCCAGCAGCTTGGGGACGGGGGGGCCCTCAGATACGCAGTATTTT.

The chain uses TRBV12-3 or TRBV12-4 and TRBJ1-1; D may be TRBD1 (5 bases). This CDR3 is built from 11 residues. Trimming took 4 bases from V and 13 from J, leaving 13 bases between them. CDR3 loop: CASSYGRVGFF. The CDR3 DNA reads as TGTGCCAGCAGTTACGGCAGGGTCGGTTTCTTT.

The chain couples TRBV25-1 to TRBJ1-2; D is unclear. The CDR3 is 10 amino acids. Trimming shortened V by 3 bases and J by 11 bases, and 7 bases separated the two germline ends. Germline values: CDR1 MGHDK, CDR2 SYGVNS. DNA of the CDR3: TGTGCCAGCAGTGAGACGGAATACACCTTC. This encodes CASSETEYTF.

The chain uses TRBV4-1 and TRBJ2-1, with TRBD2 matching over 12 bases. The CDR3 has 15 residues. The V and J ends lost 0 bases and 7 bases, in that order; junction bases with no gene match: 1. The V gene's germline CDR1 is MGHRA and CDR2 YSYEKL. CDR3 bases: TGCGCCAGCAGCCAAGATCTAGCGGGGGGGAATGAGCAGTTCTTC. Encoded protein: CASSQDLAGGNEQFF.

In its sample, this clone was seen once. CDR3 in DNA: TGTGCCAGCAGCAAAGTAACGGCGCACTCTGGAAACACCATATATTTT. Protein product: CASSKVTAHSGNTIYF. The chain employs TRBV21-1 and TRBJ1-3. TRBV21-1 is an annotated pseudogene. The CDR3 is 16 amino acids.

This clone came up a few times. This chain links TRBV5-4 with TRBJ1-4; possible D gene TRBD1, 6 bases. The V end was cut by 0 bases, the J end by 4 bases, with 10 bases between. Germline CDR1 is SGHNT and CDR2 is YYREEE (reference sequence). This CDR3 region has 15 residues. The CDR3 region is CASSLALQGNEKLFF. The DNA for the CDR3 is TGTGCCAGCAGCTTGGCTCTACAGGGTAATGAAAAACTGTTTTTT.

The chain has TRBV6-4 and TRBJ2-3, with 11 bases identical to TRBD2. Germline-derived CDR1 and CDR2 are MRHNA and SNTAGT. Trimming took 0 bases from V and 4 from J; bases not matched to a gene: 0. The CDR3 spans 15 residues. This CDR3 reads CASSDSSGGADTQYF. CDR3 sequence (DNA): TGTGCCAGCAGTGACTCTAGCGGGGGGGCAGATACGCAGTATTTT.

Regarding this clone: The sample contains more than one DNA sequence encoding this CDR3. CDR3: CASSSLADTYEQYF. The CDR3 DNA reads as TGTGCCAGCAGTTCCCTCGCGGATACCTACGAGCAGTACTTC. This chain connects TRBV28 to TRBJ2-7; D is undetermined. The CDR3 has 14 residues. Trimming cost V 4 bases and J 2 bases, with 12 bases left between them. The V gene's germline CDR1 is MDHEN and CDR2 SYDVKM.

The CDR3 is CASTGGANVLTF. The CDR3, as DNA: TGTGCCAGCACAGGGGGGGCCAACGTCCTGACTTTC. J is TRBJ2-6 and V is TRBV7-6; maybe TRBD1 (5 bases). The CDR3 runs to 12 residues. Trimming removed 7 bases at V and 4 bases at J, with 5 bases between. Germline V gene sequence: CDR1 SGHVS, CDR2 FNYEAQ.

The chain combines TRBV19 with TRBJ2-1; D unresolved. V gave up 3 bases and J gave up 15 bases, with 27 bases separating them. The CDR3 totals 16 residues. Per germline, CDR1 LNHDA and CDR2 SQIVND (reference sequence). CDR3 coding DNA: TGTGCCAGTAGTATTGAGTTCCCCAGCCCCCCTATTATTCTGTTCTTC. Translating gives CASSIEFPSPPIILFF. The whole variable domain, remainder taken from reference TRBV19 and TRBJ2-1, is DGGITQSPKYLFRKEGQNVTLSCEQNLNHDAMYWYRQDPGQGLRLIYYSQIVNDFQKGDIAEGYSVSREKKESFPLTVTSAQKNPTAFYLCASSIEFPSPPIILFFGPGTRLTVL.

The count of this clone is one. This chain connects TRBV21-1 to TRBJ1-2; TRBD1, the table's D call, lacks a check against the DNA. TRBV21-1 is a known pseudogene. The CDR3 spans 13 residues. The CDR3 spells CASRTGGNYGYTF. DNA for the CDR3: TGTGCCAGCAGGACAGGGGGCAACTATGGCTACACCTTC.

The gene calls are TRBV9 and TRBJ1-5, with 8 bases matching TRBD1. This CDR3 contains 15 residues. With V trimmed by 4 bases and J by 1 base, 4 bases remained unmatched. The germline gives CDR1 SGDLS, CDR2 YYNGEE. In DNA form, the CDR3 reads TGTGCCAGCAGCCCGACAGGGGCGAGCAATCAGCCCCAGCATTTT. It encodes CASSPTGASNQPQHF.

This clone has a handful of counts. This chain links TRBV29-1 with TRBJ1-1; D gene unclear. V shed 3 bases and J shed 0 bases, with 2 bases lying between them. This CDR3 comprises 11 residues. Per germline, CDR1 SQVTM and CDR2 ANQGSEA. CDR3 amino acids: CSVDVNTEAFF. Written as DNA, the CDR3 is TGCAGCGTTGACGTGAACACTGAAGCTTTCTTT.

To note about this clone: In the same sample, other DNA sequences code for this CDR3. V gene TRBV19 combines with J gene TRBJ1-1, with D possibly being TRBD1 (6 bases). The CDR3 extends over 14 amino acids. Germline loops: CDR1 LNHDA, CDR2 SQIVND (reference sequence). The V end lost 3 bases, the J end lost 5 bases, and 13 bases lay between the germline ends. CDR3 nucleotide sequence: TGTGCCAGTAGTATGGCAGGGGCGGTTACTGAAGCTTTCTTT. Translation: CASSMAGAVTEAFF. The complete variable domain, with remaining parts taken from reference TRBV19 and TRBJ1-1, reads DGGITQSPKYLFRKEGQNVTLSCEQNLNHDAMYWYRQDPGQGLRLIYYSQIVNDFQKGDIAEGYSVSREKKESFPLTVTSAQKNPTAFYLCASSMAGAVTEAFFGQGTRLTVV.

The rearrangement joins TRBV10-3 to TRBJ2-7; tentatively, D is TRBD2 (6 bases). V dropped 2 bases and J dropped 3 bases, with 8 bases sitting between them. CDR1 is ENHRY and CDR2 is SYGVKD in the germline V gene. CDR3 length: 13 residues. CDR3 sequence (DNA): TGTGCCATCAGTGAGGGAGCGGGCTACGAGCAGTACTTC. It translates to CAISEGAGYEQYF.

V usage is TRBV6-5 and J usage is TRBJ1-2; D is possibly TRBD1 (5 bases). Trimming pared 7 bases from V and 6 bases from J, leaving 15 bases between. CDR1 and CDR2 from the germline V gene are MNHEY and SVGAGI. This CDR3 is built from 13 residues. The CDR3 nucleotides are TGTGCCAGCATGGTAGGGGATTGGCATGGCTACACCTTC. This gives the protein CASMVGDWHGYTF.

This chain joins TRBV6-4 and TRBJ2-1; 11 bases map to TRBD2. The V gene's germline CDR1 is MRHNA and CDR2 SNTAGT. The CDR3 has 15 residues. V was pared by 6 bases and J by 8 bases, with 9 bases of the junction left unmatched. As DNA, the CDR3 is TGTGCCAGCAGCCCACTAGCGGGAGACAGGGATGAGCAGTTCTTC. Encoded protein: CASSPLAGDRDEQFF.

The chain joins TRBV5-6 to TRBJ2-3; D remains unclear. The CDR3 extends over 11 amino acids. The V gene's germline CDR1 is SGHDT and CDR2 YYEEEE. The germline V and J ends were trimmed by 2 bases and 8 bases, with 6 bases remaining between them. This CDR3 is CASSFGVTQYF. CDR3 nucleotides: TGTGCCAGCAGCTTTGGGGTTACGCAGTATTTT.